This entry features one TCR beta chain sequence. Measured with immunoSEQ multiplex PCR; TCRdb has only the in-frame clones, and not every one. The sample consists of approximately 110,000 clones, roughly 83% of them appearing once. Germline lookup yields CDR1 SGHNT and CDR2 YENEEA. This CDR3 region has 12 residues. V was clipped by 5 bases and J by 5 bases, with 8 bases between them. The sample comes from a study of blood T cell repertoires in COVID-19. Study as a whole: Italy, Spain and the United States were the sources of the convalescent and acute COVID-19 samples. PBMCs, B-cell-depleted T cells, or T cells were the source of the cDNA or gDNA that made up the material.

The genes are TRBV11-3 and TRBJ2-3; D remains unclear. This sequence originates from a human donor in a cohort sampled during active COVID-19. The sequencing input was peripheral blood. CDR3 sequence: CASSQEKDTQYF. CDR3 nucleotides: TGTGCCAGCAGCCAAGAGAAAGATACGCAGTATTTT.